This T cell receptor beta chain was retrieved from a study of cytomegalovirus exposure and HLA in healthy donors. A note on this clone: The antigen remains undetermined.

60 Vbeta and 13 Jbeta primers were used in PCR. Clones were sequenced by immunoSEQ multiplex PCR, and TCRdb holds only the in-frame ones, with some missing. The table lists about 89,000 clones, around 84% of them singletons, with 6.5% to 9% in the top ten. Germline V gene lookup returns CDR1 WNHNN and CDR2 SYGVQD (reference sequence). V was shortened by 0 bases and J by 11 bases, with 16 bases between the two germline ends. CDR3 length equals 14 residues. General study findings and limits: Several of the most significant clusters were apparently associated with common viral pathogens in a later analysis. Immune exposure data for these donors was limited to CMV serostatus.

The chain recombines TRBV10-1 with TRBJ1-1; perhaps TRBD1 as D (6 bases). The receptor was isolated from a man aged 40-55 years in good health and CMV-seropositive. The sample was PBMCs. The CDR3 loop is CASSESTGQKKAFF. CDR3 DNA sequence: TGCGCCAGCAGTGAGTCGACAGGACAGAAAAAGGCTTTCTTT.